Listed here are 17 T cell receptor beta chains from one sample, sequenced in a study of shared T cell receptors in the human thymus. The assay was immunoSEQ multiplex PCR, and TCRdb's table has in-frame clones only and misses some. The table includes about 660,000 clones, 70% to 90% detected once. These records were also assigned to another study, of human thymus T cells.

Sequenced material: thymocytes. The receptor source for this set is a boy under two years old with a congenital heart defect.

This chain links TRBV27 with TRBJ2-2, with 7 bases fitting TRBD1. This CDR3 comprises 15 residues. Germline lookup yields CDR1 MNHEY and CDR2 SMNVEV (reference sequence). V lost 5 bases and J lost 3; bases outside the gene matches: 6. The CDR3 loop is CASSPHRGDTGELFF. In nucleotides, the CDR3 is TGTGCCAGCAGTCCTCACAGGGGAGACACCGGGGAGCTGTTTTTT.

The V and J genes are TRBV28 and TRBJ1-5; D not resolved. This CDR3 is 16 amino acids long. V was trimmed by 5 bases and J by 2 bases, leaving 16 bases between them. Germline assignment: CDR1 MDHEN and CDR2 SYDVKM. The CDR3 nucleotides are TGTGCCAGCAGTCCCCTTGTCCGGCAGGGCAATCAGCCCCAGCATTTT. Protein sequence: CASSPLVRQGNQPQHF.

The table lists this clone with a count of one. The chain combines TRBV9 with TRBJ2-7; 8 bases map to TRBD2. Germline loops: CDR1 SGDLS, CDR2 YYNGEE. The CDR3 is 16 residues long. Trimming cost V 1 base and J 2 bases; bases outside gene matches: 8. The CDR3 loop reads CASSVSPAGGPYEQYF. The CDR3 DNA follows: TGTGCCAGCAGCGTATCCCCCGCGGGGGGCCCCTACGAGCAGTACTTC.

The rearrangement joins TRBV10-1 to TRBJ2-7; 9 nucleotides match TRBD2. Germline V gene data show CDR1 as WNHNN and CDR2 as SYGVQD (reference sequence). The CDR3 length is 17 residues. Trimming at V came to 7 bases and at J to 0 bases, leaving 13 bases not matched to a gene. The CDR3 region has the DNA TGCGCCAGCACCGATGGGGGACTAGCATCGAGCTCCTACGAGCAGTACTTC. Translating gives CASTDGGLASSSYEQYF.

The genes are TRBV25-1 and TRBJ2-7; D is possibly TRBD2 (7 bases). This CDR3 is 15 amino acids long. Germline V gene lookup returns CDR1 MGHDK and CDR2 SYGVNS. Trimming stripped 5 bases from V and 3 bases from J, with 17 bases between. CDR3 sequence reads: CASSPPRGPFYEQYF. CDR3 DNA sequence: TGTGCCAGCAGTCCCCCGCGGGGGCCTTTCTACGAGCAGTACTTC.

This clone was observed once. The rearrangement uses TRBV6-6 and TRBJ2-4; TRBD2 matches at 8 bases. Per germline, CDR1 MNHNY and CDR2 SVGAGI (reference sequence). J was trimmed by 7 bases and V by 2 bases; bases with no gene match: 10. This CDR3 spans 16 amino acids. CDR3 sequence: CASSYGLAGIENIQYF. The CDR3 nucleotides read TGTGCCAGCAGTTACGGCCTAGCGGGCATTGAGAACATTCAGTACTTC.

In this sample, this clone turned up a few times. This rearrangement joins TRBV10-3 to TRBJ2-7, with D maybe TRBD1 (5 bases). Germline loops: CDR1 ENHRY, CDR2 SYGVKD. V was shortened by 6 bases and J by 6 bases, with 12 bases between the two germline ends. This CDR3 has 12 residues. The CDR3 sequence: CAISPGLSEQYF. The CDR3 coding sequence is TGTGCCATCAGCCCAGGGCTATCCGAGCAGTACTTC.

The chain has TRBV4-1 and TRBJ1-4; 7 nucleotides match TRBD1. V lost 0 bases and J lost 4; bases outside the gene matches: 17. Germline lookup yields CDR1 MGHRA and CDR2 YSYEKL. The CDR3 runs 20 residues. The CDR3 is CASSQDKSPGSGQSNEKLFF. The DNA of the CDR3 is TGCGCCAGCAGCCAAGACAAAAGTCCTGGGTCGGGACAGAGTAATGAAAAACTGTTTTTT.

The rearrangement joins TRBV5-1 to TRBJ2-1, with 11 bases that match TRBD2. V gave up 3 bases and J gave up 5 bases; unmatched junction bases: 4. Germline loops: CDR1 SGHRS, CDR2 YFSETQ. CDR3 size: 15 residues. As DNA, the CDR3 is TGCGCCAGCAGCTCCCGACTAGCGGGACACAATGAGCAGTTCTTC. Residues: CASSSRLAGHNEQFF.

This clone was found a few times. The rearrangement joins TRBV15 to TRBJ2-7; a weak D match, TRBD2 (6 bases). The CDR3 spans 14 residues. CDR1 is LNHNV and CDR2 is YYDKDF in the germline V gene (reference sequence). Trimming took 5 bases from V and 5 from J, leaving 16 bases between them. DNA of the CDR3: TGTGCCACCAGCTATAGGGACTGGGGCGACGAGCAGTACTTC. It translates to CATSYRDWGDEQYF.

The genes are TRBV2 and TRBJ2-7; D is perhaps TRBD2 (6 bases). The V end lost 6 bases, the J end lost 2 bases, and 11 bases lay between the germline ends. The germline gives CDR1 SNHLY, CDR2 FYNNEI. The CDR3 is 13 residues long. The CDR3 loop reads CASRRDLAYEQYF. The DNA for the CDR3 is TGTGCCAGCAGGCGGGACTTGGCCTACGAGCAGTACTTC.

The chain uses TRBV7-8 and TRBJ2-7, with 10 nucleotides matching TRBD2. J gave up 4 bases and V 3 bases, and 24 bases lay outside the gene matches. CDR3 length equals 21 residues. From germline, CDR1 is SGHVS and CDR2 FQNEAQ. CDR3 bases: TGTGCCAGCAGCTTTTCCGGGACACGAGATTCTAGCGGGAGTTCCCTTTACGAGCAGTACTTC. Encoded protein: CASSFSGTRDSSGSSLYEQYF.

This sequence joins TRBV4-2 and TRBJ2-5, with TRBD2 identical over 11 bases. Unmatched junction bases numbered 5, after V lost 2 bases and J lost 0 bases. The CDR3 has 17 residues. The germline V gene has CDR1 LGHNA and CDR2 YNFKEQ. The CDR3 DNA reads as TGTGCCAGCAGCCAACACACGACTAGCGGGAACCAAGAGACCCAGTACTTC. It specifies CASSQHTTSGNQETQYF.

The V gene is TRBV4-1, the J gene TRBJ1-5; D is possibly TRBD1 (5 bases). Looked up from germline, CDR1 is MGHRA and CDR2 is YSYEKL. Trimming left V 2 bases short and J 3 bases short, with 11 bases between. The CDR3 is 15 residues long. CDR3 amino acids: CASSQRDRHNQPQHF. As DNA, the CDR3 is TGCGCCAGCAGCCAACGTGACAGACACAATCAGCCCCAGCATTTT.

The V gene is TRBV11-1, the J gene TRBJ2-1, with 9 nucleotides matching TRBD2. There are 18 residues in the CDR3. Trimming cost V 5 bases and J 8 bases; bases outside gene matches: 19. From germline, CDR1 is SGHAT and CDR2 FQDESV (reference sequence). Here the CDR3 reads CASSPSRSGGRASYEQFF. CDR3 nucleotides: TGTGCCAGCAGCCCTTCCCGCAGCGGCGGGAGGGCCAGCTATGAGCAGTTCTTC.

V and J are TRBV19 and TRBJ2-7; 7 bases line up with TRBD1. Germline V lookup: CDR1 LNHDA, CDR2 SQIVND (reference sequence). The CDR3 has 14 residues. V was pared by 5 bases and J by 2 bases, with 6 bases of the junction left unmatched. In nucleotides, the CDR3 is TGTGCCAGTAGTGCCTGGACAGGTCCCTACGAGCAGTACTTC. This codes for CASSAWTGPYEQYF. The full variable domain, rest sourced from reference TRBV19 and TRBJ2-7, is DGGITQSPKYLFRKEGQNVTLSCEQNLNHDAMYWYRQDPGQGLRLIYYSQIVNDFQKGDIAEGYSVSREKKESFPLTVTSAQKNPTAFYLCASSAWTGPYEQYFGPGTRLTVT.

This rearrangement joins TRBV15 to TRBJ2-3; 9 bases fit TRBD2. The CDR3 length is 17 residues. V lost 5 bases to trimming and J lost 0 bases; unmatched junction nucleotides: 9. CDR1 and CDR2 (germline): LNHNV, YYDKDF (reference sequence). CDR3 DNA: TGTGCCACCAGCCCGGGGGCGGGAGGGCGGAGCACAGATACGCAGTATTTT. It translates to CATSPGAGGRSTDTQYF.